The 28 T cell receptor beta chains given below trace back to one sample, sequenced in a study of T cell repertoires in cytomegalovirus infection. The antigens of these receptors remain unknown. MiXCR, applied by TCRdb to the reads, yields one record per CDR3 protein. The repertoire holds about 890,000 distinct CDR3 sequences, with less than 35% as singletons. The material sequenced was cultured CD8+ T cells from PBMCs, taken from culture after CMV antigen stimulation. The receptors originated from a human donor in good health (CMV status not recorded). Some clones in this sample may be carry-over from other donors' samples.

Turning to this clonotype: One base away lies a much larger clone, so this may be a sequencing read error. The chain links TRBV5-6 to TRBJ1-5; 7 bases fit TRBD1. This CDR3 spans 13 amino acids. The junction had 3 bases not matched to a gene; V was cut back by 4 bases and J by 5 bases. CDR1 and CDR2 from the germline V gene are SGHDT and YYEEEE. CDR3 in amino acids: CASSQGEDQPQHF. In DNA form, the CDR3 reads TGTGCCAGCAGCCAGGGGGAAGATCAGCCCCAGCATTTT.

This clonotype was observed a few times. The J gene is TRBJ2-5, the V gene TRBV5-5; D not resolved. Trimming left V 4 bases short and J 0 bases short, with 10 bases between. The CDR3 consists of 14 residues. Looked up from germline, CDR1 is SGHKS and CDR2 is YYEKEE (reference sequence). CDR3 sequence reads: CASSVRWYQETQYF. CDR3 DNA sequence: TGTGCCAGCAGCGTACGATGGTACCAAGAGACCCAGTACTTC.

This clonotype was recorded many times. The genes are TRBV12-3 or TRBV12-4 and TRBJ1-5; 7 bases fit TRBD1. Trimming removed 7 bases from V and 7 bases from J; junction bases left unmatched: 4. There are 12 residues in the CDR3. The CDR3 is CASKQGWQPQHF. As DNA, the CDR3 is TGTGCCAGCAAACAGGGGTGGCAGCCCCAGCATTTT.

The genes are TRBV2 and TRBJ2-1; TRBD2 is a possible D gene (6 bases). The CDR3 spans 15 residues. V was trimmed by 1 base and J by 3 bases, leaving 10 bases between them. The germline gives CDR1 SNHLY, CDR2 FYNNEI. The CDR3 bases are TGTGCCAGCAGTGAAGAAGGGACTCTCTACAATGAGCAGTTCTTC. Translating gives CASSEEGTLYNEQFF.

The chain has TRBV7-6 and TRBJ1-1; perhaps TRBD1 as D (5 bases). CDR1 and CDR2 from the germline V gene are SGHVS and FNYEAQ. Trimming pared 5 bases from V and 7 bases from J, leaving 14 bases between. This CDR3 region has 13 residues. The DNA of the CDR3 is TGTGCCAGCAGCGCCGCGGGGGTGGGTGAAGCTTTCTTT. Residues: CASSAAGVGEAFF.

This clonotype was detected many times. The chain employs TRBV7-2 and TRBJ1-5, with D hard to call. The CDR3 is 15 residues long. Germline loops: CDR1 SGHTA, CDR2 FQGNSA. V was clipped by 5 bases and J by 1 base, with 12 bases between them. Here the CDR3 reads CASSPTRESNQPQHF. DNA for the CDR3: TGTGCCAGCAGCCCCACCCGGGAAAGCAATCAGCCCCAGCATTTT.

CDR3 sequence (DNA): TGTGCCAGCAGTTACGGGGCCGGGGCTGCTGGGTACGAGCAGTACTTC. Protein: CASSYGAGAAGYEQYF. V usage is TRBV6-6 and J usage is TRBJ2-7; D tentatively fits TRBD1 or TRBD2 (5 bases each). CDR3 length: 16 residues. CDR1 MNHNY and CDR2 SVGAGI come from the germline V gene (reference sequence). V dropped 2 bases and J dropped 4 bases, with 18 bases sitting between them.

The V and J genes are TRBV19 and TRBJ2-7, with TRBD1 matching over 11 bases. The CDR3 is 13 residues long. Germline V gene data show CDR1 as LNHDA and CDR2 as SQIVND (reference sequence). V was pared by 7 bases and J by 5 bases, with 4 bases of the junction left unmatched. The CDR3 is CASMDRGQDEQYF. The CDR3 region has the DNA TGTGCCAGTATGGACAGGGGGCAAGACGAGCAGTACTTC.

This clonotype was picked up one time. This clone may be a read error of a much larger clone one base away. The chain combines TRBV6-2 or TRBV6-3 with TRBJ2-1; 7 positions match TRBD1. The CDR3 sequence is 14 residues long. Germline assignment: CDR1 MNHEY and CDR2 SVGEGT. CDR3 coding DNA: TGTGCCAACAGTTACGGGACAGAGTACAATGAGCAGTTCTTC. Translation gives CANSYGTEYNEQFF.

V and J are TRBV6-6 and TRBJ2-7; maybe TRBD2 (5 bases). This CDR3 is built from 13 residues. CDR1 MNHNY and CDR2 SVGAGI come from the germline V gene (reference sequence). Trimming shortened V by 5 bases and J by 2 bases, and 10 bases separated the two germline ends. DNA of the CDR3: TGTGCCAGCAGTCCCGAGGGTCCCTACGAGCAGTACGTC. It encodes CASSPEGPYEQYV.

This clonotype was detected a few times. In nucleotides, the CDR3 is TGTGCCAGCAGCCAATACGGATCCGGGACTAGATACGATGAGCAGTTCTTC. It translates to CASSQYGSGTRYDEQFF. The chain combines TRBV12-3 or TRBV12-4 with TRBJ2-1; 8 bases fit TRBD2. V gave up 6 bases and J gave up 8 bases; unmatched junction bases: 18. The CDR3 totals 17 residues.

In this sample, this clonotype turned up a few times. This chain links TRBV4-1 with TRBJ1-2, with 7 bases lining up with TRBD1. The CDR3 is made up of 15 amino acids. The germline V gene encodes CDR1 MGHRA and CDR2 YSYEKL. J was trimmed by 6 bases and V by 1 base; bases with no gene match: 8. The CDR3 bases are TGCGCCAGCAGCCAAGTCGACAGGGTACGCAATGGCTACACCTTC. Protein: CASSQVDRVRNGYTF.

The chain links TRBV25-1 to TRBJ2-7; D possibly uses TRBD1 or TRBD2 (5 bases each). With 1 base removed from V and 7 bases from J, the gap between germline ends came to 14 bases. The germline gives CDR1 MGHDK, CDR2 SYGVNS. The CDR3 is 14 amino acids. The CDR3, as DNA: TGTGCCAGCAGTGAATTGAGAAGGGGAGCTGAGCAGTACTTC. Translation: CASSELRRGAEQYF.

In its sample, this clonotype was seen a few times. The J gene is TRBJ2-7, the V gene TRBV27; D may correspond to TRBD1 or TRBD2 (5 bases each). The CDR3 is 14 residues long. V was trimmed by 5 bases and J by 4 bases, leaving 15 bases between them. Germline V lookup: CDR1 MNHEY, CDR2 SMNVEV (reference sequence). The CDR3 here is CASSPNGTGYEQYV. CDR3 DNA sequence: TGTGCCAGCAGTCCCAACGGGACCGGGTACGAGCAGTACGTC.

This clonotype was detected once. Here the CDR3 DNA reads TGTGCCACCAGCAGCACTCCGGGACAGCAAGAGACCCAGTACTTC. It specifies CATSSTPGQQETQYF. The rearrangement uses TRBV15 and TRBJ2-5; 7 bases map to TRBD1. The CDR3 runs 15 residues. Looked up from germline, CDR1 is LNHNV and CDR2 is YYDKDF (reference sequence). Unmatched junction bases numbered 6, after V lost 3 bases and J lost 2 bases.

The chain couples TRBV5-6 to TRBJ1-5; the D gene is possibly TRBD1 (5 bases). The CDR3 sequence is 14 residues long. V was shortened by 0 bases and J by 3 bases, with 7 bases between the two germline ends. The germline CDR1 and CDR2 sequences are SGHDT and YYEEEE. The CDR3 protein is CASSLGDVNQPQHF. The CDR3 DNA sequence: TGTGCCAGCAGCTTGGGGGACGTCAATCAGCCCCAGCATTTT.

The chain combines TRBV10-2 with TRBJ2-1; 12 bases are shared with TRBD2. Germline V gene sequence: CDR1 WSHSY, CDR2 SAAADI. The CDR3 totals 16 residues. V was pared by 8 bases and J by 6 bases, with 11 bases of the junction left unmatched. DNA of the CDR3: TGCGCCAGCCTCCCCCCGCTAGCGGGGGGGCCCAATGAGCAGTTCTTC. It codes for CASLPPLAGGPNEQFF.

This rearrangement joins TRBV9 to TRBJ1-2; D might be TRBD1 (5 bases). CDR1 is SGDLS and CDR2 is YYNGEE in the germline V gene. Between the trimmed V and J ends, which lost 6 bases and 5 bases, there was a span of 11 bases. The CDR3 is 12 residues long. In nucleotides, the CDR3 is TGTGCCAGCATAGGGGTTAAGTATGGCTACACCTTC. Translation: CASIGVKYGYTF.

This clonotype was detected many times. The chain has TRBV7-2 and TRBJ1-1, with no clear D. The germline gives CDR1 SGHTA, CDR2 FQGNSA. Trimming cost V 4 bases and J 4 bases, with 19 bases left between them. This CDR3 is built from 16 residues. The CDR3 region is CASSSDPGFGLTEAFF. CDR3 bases: TGTGCCAGCAGCTCCGACCCCGGATTTGGTCTCACTGAAGCTTTCTTT.

This clonotype occurred a few times. The chain has TRBV5-1 and TRBJ1-1, with 8 bases lining up with TRBD1. The CDR3 spans 11 residues. After removal of 6 bases from V and 10 bases from J, the junction contained 5 bases not matched to a gene. In germline, CDR1 is SGHRS, CDR2 YFSETQ. CDR3 loop: CASTTGGTAFF. The CDR3 region has the DNA TGCGCCAGCACCACAGGGGGGACAGCTTTCTTT. The variable domain in full, completed from reference TRBV5-1 and TRBJ1-1, reads KAGVTQTPRYLIKTRGQQVTLSCSPISGHRSVSWYQQTPGQGLQFLFEYFSETQRNKGNFPGRFSGRQFSNSRSEMNVSTLELGDSALYLCASTTGGTAFFGQGTRLTVV.

This clonotype has at least ten counts. V is TRBV6-1 and J is TRBJ2-3; D is ambiguous. The CDR3 is 16 amino acids. Germline CDR1 MNHNS, CDR2 SASEGT. With 1 base removed from V and 4 bases from J, the gap between germline ends came to 15 bases. CDR3 protein: CASSEDVLPPADTQYF. Written as DNA, the CDR3 is TGTGCCAGCAGTGAAGATGTACTCCCGCCGGCAGATACGCAGTATTTT.

This rearrangement joins TRBV13 to TRBJ1-1, with 9 positions matching TRBD1. In germline, CDR1 is PRHDT, CDR2 FYEKMQ (reference sequence). The CDR3 loop spans 13 amino acids. Losses at the gene ends were 8 bases for V and 5 bases for J; bases not matched to a gene: 6. DNA for the CDR3: TGTGCCAGCGGTGACAGGGGGTGGACTGAAGCTTTCTTT. This gives the protein CASGDRGWTEAFF.

This clonotype was seen more than once but under ten times. This chain links TRBV7-2 with TRBJ1-6; TRBD1 aligns across 7 bases. With 4 bases clipped from V and 7 bases from J, the junction kept 7 bases outside the gene matches. Looked up from germline, CDR1 is SGHTA and CDR2 is FQGNSA. The CDR3 has 15 residues. The CDR3 here is CASSSRTGNNSPLHF. CDR3 DNA sequence: TGTGCCAGCAGCTCCCGGACAGGAAACAATTCACCCCTCCACTTT. Filled out from reference TRBV7-2 and TRBJ1-6, the complete variable domain reads GAGVSQSPSNKVTEKGKDVELRCDPISGHTALYWYRQSLGQGLEFLIYFQGNSAPDKSGLPSDRFSAERTGGSVSTLTIQRTQQEDSAVYLCASSSRTGNNSPLHFGNGTRLTVT.

This clonotype was seen only a few times. This sequence joins TRBV4-1 and TRBJ1-6; the D is unclear. Germline V gene sequence: CDR1 MGHRA, CDR2 YSYEKL. Trimming shortened V by 0 bases and J by 2 bases, and 2 bases separated the two germline ends. The CDR3 extends over 14 amino acids. CDR3 protein: CASSQDTYNSPLHF. In DNA form, the CDR3 reads TGCGCCAGCAGCCAAGACACCTATAATTCACCCCTCCACTTT.

This clonotype was picked up a small number of times. The V call is TRBV27, the J call TRBJ2-4; 9 nucleotides line up with TRBD2. V shed 4 bases, J shed 6 bases, and the junction held 22 bases outside the gene matches. CDR1 is MNHEY and CDR2 is SMNVEV in the germline V gene (reference sequence). The CDR3 contains 20 residues. CDR3 amino acids: CASSSTRHPGLAPEVNIQYF. The CDR3, as DNA: TGTGCCAGCAGTTCCACCCGCCATCCGGGACTAGCCCCAGAAGTAAACATTCAGTACTTC.

This chain links TRBV9 with TRBJ1-2; no reliable D call. Germline loops: CDR1 SGDLS, CDR2 YYNGEE. The length of the CDR3 is 15 residues. V was cut by 7 bases and J by 1 base, with 17 bases left in between. CDR3 amino acids: CASASSGKGNYGYTF. As DNA, the CDR3 is TGTGCCAGCGCGTCCTCCGGGAAGGGTAACTATGGCTACACCTTC.

The chain recombines TRBV7-8 with TRBJ1-5; D is ambiguous. The ends were cut back, 5 bases at V and 3 bases at J, with 11 bases in the middle. Germline V lookup: CDR1 SGHVS, CDR2 FQNEAQ. The CDR3 is made up of 14 amino acids. The CDR3: CASSIGPINQPQHF. The DNA for the CDR3 is TGTGCCAGCAGCATTGGACCGATCAATCAGCCCCAGCATTTT.

The J gene is TRBJ1-4, the V gene TRBV7-1; 8 positions match TRBD1. TRBV7-1 is given ORF status, its function remaining uncertain. The CDR3 consists of 14 residues. The V segment lost 5 bases and the J segment 5 bases; nucleotides outside the gene matches: 4. The CDR3 nucleotides read TGTGCCAGCAGCGCGACAGGGGAAAATGAAAAACTGTTTTTT. Translation gives CASSATGENEKLFF.